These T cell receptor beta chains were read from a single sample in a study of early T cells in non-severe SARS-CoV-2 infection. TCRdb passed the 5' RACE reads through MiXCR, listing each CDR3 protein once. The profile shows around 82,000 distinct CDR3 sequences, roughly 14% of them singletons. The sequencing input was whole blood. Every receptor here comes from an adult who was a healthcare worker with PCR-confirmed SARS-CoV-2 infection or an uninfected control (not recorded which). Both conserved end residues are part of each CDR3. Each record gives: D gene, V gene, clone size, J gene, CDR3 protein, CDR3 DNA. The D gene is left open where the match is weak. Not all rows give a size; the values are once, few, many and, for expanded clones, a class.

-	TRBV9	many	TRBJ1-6	CASSVGENNSPLHF	TGTGCCAGCAGCGTAGGGGAGAATAATTCACCCCTCCACTTT
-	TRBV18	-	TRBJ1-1	CASSPGIPVMNTEAFF	TGTGCCAGCTCACCAGGGATCCCAGTCATGAACACTGAAGCTTTCTTT
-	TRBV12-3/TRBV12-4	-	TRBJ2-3	CASLAPPDTQYF	TGTGCCAGCCTAGCGCCACCCGATACGCAGTATTTT
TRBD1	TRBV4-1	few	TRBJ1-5	CASSRTGTGEVQPQHF	TGCGCCAGCAGCCGAACCGGGACAGGGGAGGTACAGCCCCAGCATTTT
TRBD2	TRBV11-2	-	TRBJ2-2	CASSTFLGLAVGELFF	TGTGCCAGCAGCACTTTCTTGGGACTAGCCGTCGGGGAGCTGTTTTTT
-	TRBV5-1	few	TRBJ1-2	CASSFNGNYGYTF	TGCGCCAGCAGCTTCAATGGGAACTATGGCTACACCTTC
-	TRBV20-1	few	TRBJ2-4	CSVPDRIAKNIQYF	TGCAGTGTTCCCGACAGGATAGCCAAAAACATTCAGTACTTC
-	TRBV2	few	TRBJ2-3	CASSDYDRMTDTQYF	TGTGCCAGCAGTGATTACGACAGGATGACAGATACGCAGTATTTT
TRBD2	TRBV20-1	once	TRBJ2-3	CSARARTSGIADTQYF	TGCAGTGCTAGAGCCCGGACTAGCGGGATCGCAGATACGCAGTATTTT
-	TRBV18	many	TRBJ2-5	CASSPGVDETQYF	TGTGCCAGCTCACCGGGGGTTGACGAGACCCAGTACTTC
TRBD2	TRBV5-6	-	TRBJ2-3	CASTPNLAGVIKDTQYF	TGTGCCAGCACCCCCAACTTAGCGGGGGTGATCAAAGATACGCAGTATTTT
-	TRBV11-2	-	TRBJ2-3	CASSWPAGAADTQYF	TGTGCCAGCAGCTGGCCGGCTGGGGCGGCAGATACGCAGTATTTT
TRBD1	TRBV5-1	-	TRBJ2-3	CASRGQNTDTQYF	TGCGCCAGCAGGGGACAGAACACAGATACGCAGTATTTT
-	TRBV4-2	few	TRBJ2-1	CASSQPLGNEQFF	TGTGCCAGCAGCCAACCGCTAGGCAATGAGCAGTTCTTC
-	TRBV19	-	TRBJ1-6	CASSADRGENSPLHF	TGTGCCAGTAGTGCCGACCGGGGGGAGAATTCACCCCTCCACTTT
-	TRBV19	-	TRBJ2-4	CASSIFSGKNIQYF	TGTGCCAGTAGTATCTTCTCCGGCAAAAACATTCAGTACTTC
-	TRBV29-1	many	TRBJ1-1	CSVTTQGNTEAFF	TGCAGCGTTACTACGCAGGGAAACACTGAAGCTTTCTTT
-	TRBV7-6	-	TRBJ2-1	CASSLSGLNNEQFF	TGTGCCAGCAGCTTAAGCGGGCTGAACAATGAGCAGTTCTTC
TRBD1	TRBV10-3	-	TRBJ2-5	CAISGQGEETQYF	TGTGCCATCAGTGGACAGGGGGAAGAGACCCAGTACTTC
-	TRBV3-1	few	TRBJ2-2	CASSQGATRHANTGELFF	TGTGCCAGCAGCCAAGGGGCAACCCGCCATGCAAACACCGGGGAGCTGTTTTTT
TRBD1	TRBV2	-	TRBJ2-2	CASTPGQPNTGELFF	TGTGCCAGTACTCCGGGACAGCCTAACACCGGGGAGCTGTTTTTT
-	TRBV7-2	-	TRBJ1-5	CASSLAGARQPQHF	TGTGCCAGCAGCTTAGCAGGGGCACGTCAGCCCCAGCATTTT
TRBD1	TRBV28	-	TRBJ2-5	CASSPAGGLETQYF	TGTGCCAGCAGTCCGGCAGGGGGCTTGGAGACCCAGTACTTC
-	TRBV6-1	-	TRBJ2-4	CASSEPSWDIKNIQYF	TGTGCCAGCAGTGAACCTAGTTGGGACATAAAAAACATTCAGTACTTC
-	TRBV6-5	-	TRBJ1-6	CAEGVDRDTLNSPLHF	TGTGCCGAGGGCGTGGACCGGGACACATTAAATTCACCCCTCCACTTT
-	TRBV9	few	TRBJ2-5	CASSVGRVETQYF	TGTGCCAGCAGCGTGGGCAGGGTTGAGACCCAGTACTTC
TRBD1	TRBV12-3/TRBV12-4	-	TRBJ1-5	CASSSRQGGQPQHF	TGTGCCAGCAGCTCCCGACAGGGCGGTCAGCCCCAGCATTTT
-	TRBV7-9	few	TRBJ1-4	CASSLGAGEKLFF	TGTGCCAGCAGCTTAGGTGCCGGGGAAAAACTGTTTTTT
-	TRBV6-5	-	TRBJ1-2	CASSYQASSYGYTF	TGTGCCAGCAGTTACCAGGCCAGCTCCTATGGCTACACCTTC